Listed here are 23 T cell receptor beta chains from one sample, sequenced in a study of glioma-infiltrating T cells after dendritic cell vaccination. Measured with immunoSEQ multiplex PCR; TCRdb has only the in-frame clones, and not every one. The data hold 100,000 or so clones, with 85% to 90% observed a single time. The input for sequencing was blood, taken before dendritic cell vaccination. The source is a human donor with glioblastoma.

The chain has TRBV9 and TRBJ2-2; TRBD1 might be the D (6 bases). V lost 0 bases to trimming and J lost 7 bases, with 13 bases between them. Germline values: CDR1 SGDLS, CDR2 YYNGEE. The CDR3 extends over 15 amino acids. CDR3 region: CASSVGTVGVGELFF. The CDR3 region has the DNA TGTGCCAGCAGCGTAGGGACAGTGGGTGTCGGGGAGCTGTTTTTT.

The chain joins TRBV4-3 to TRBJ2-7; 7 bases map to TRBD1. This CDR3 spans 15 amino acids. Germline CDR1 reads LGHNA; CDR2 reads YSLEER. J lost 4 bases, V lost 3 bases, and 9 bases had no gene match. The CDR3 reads CASSQERGRRYEQYF. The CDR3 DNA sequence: TGCGCCAGCAGCCAGGAGAGGGGGCGTAGATACGAGCAGTACTTC.

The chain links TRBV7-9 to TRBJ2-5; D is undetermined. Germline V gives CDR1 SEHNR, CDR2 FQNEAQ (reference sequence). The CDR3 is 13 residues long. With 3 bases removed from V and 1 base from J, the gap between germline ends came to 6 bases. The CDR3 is CASSFESQETQYF. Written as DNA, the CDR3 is TGTGCCAGCAGCTTCGAGTCCCAAGAGACCCAGTACTTC.

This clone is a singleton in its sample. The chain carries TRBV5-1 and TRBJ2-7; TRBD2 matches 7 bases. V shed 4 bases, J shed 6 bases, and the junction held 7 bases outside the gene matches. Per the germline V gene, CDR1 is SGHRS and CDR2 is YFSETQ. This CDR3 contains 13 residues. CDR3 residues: CASSVRTSPEQYF. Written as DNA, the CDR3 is TGCGCCAGCAGCGTGCGGACTAGTCCCGAGCAGTACTTC.

In DNA, the CDR3 is TGTGCCAGCAGCTCCCTCAGGATGGGCTACACCTTC. It specifies CASSSLRMGYTF. This rearrangement joins TRBV7-9 to TRBJ1-2, with D unclear. CDR3 size: 12 residues. Germline lookup yields CDR1 SEHNR and CDR2 FQNEAQ (reference sequence). V was shortened by 4 bases and J by 8 bases, with 11 bases between the two germline ends.

For the CDR3, the DNA is TGTGCCAGCAGTTTAACTACTAACTCCTACAATGAGCAGTTCTTC. Amino acid sequence: CASSLTTNSYNEQFF. This chain uses TRBV27 with TRBJ2-1, with D hard to call. The CDR3 spans 15 residues. The V end lost 2 bases, the J end lost 0 bases, and 8 bases lay between the germline ends. Germline CDR1 MNHEY, CDR2 SMNVEV (reference sequence).

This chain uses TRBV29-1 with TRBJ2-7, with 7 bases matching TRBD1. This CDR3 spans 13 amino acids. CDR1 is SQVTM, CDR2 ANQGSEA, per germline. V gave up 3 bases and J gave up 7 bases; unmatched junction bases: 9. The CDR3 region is CSVDATGQGEQYF. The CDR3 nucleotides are TGCAGCGTTGATGCGACAGGGCAAGGTGAGCAGTACTTC.

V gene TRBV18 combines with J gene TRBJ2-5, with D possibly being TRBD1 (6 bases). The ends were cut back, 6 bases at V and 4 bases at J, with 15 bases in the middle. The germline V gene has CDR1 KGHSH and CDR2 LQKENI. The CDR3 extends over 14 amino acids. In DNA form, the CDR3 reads TGTGCCAGCTCGGCCCAAACAGGGTTAGAGACCCAGTACTTC. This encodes CASSAQTGLETQYF.

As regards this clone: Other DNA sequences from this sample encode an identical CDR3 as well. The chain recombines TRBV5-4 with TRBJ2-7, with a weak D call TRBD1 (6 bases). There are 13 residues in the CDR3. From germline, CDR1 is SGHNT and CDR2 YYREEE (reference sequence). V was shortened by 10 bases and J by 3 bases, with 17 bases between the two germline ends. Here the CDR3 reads CAGRMDSYYEQYF. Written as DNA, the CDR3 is TGTGCCGGACGAATGGACAGCTACTACGAGCAGTACTTC.

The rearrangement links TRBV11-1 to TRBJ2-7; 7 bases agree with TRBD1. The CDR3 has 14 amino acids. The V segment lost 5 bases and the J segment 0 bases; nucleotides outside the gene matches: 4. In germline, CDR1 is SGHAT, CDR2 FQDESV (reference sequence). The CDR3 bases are TGTGCCAGCAGCCCCTGGGACAGCTCCTACGAGCAGTACTTC. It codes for CASSPWDSSYEQYF.

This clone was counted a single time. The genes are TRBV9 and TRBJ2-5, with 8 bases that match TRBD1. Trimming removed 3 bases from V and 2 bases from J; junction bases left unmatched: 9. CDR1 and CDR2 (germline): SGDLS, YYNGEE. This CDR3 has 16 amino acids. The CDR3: CASSGWDRKGQETQYF. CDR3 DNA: TGTGCCAGCAGCGGATGGGACAGGAAGGGGCAAGAGACCCAGTACTTC.

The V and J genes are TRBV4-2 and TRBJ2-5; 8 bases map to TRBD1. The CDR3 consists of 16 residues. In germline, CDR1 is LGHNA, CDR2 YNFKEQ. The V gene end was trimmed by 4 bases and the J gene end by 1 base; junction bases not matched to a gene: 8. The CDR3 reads CASSPSGQGAQETQYF. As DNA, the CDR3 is TGTGCCAGCAGCCCGAGCGGGCAGGGGGCCCAAGAGACCCAGTACTTC.

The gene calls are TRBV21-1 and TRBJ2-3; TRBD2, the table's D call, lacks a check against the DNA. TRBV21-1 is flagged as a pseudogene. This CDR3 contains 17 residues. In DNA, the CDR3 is TGTGCCAGCAGGAGGGGATTACTAGCGGGAGTGTCGGATACGCAGTATTTT. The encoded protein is CASRRGLLAGVSDTQYF.

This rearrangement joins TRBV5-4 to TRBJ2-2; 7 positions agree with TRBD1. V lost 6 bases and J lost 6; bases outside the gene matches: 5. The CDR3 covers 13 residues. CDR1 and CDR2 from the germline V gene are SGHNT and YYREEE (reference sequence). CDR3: CASKPTGSGELFF. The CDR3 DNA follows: TGTGCCAGCAAACCGACAGGGTCCGGGGAGCTGTTTTTT.

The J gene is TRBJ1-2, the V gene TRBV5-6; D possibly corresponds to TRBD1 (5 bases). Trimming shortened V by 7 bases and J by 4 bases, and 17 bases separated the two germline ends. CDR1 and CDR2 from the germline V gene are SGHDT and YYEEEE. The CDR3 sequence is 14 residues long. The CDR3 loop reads CASRLRGGGYGYTF. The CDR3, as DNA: TGTGCCAGCCGCCTCCGGGGGGGAGGCTATGGCTACACCTTC.

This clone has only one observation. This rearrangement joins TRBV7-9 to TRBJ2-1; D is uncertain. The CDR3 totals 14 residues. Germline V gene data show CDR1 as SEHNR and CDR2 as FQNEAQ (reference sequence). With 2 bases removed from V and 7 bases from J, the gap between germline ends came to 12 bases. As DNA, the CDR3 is TGTGCCAGCAGCTTATATGAGCCCGGGAATGAGCAGTTCTTC. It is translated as CASSLYEPGNEQFF.

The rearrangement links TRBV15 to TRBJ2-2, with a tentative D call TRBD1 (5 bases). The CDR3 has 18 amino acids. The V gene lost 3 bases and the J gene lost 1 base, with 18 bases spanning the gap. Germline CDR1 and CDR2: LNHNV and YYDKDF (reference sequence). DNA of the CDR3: TGTGCCACCAGCAGCCCCGACGCGCAGGGCTTGAACACCGGGGAGCTGTTTTTT. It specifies CATSSPDAQGLNTGELFF.

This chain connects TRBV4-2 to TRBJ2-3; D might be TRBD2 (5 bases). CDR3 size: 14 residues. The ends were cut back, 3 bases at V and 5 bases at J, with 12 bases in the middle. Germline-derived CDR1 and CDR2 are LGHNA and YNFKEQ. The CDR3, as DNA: TGTGCCAGCAGCCAGTTCAACGCGGGAGATACGCAGTATTTT. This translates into CASSQFNAGDTQYF.

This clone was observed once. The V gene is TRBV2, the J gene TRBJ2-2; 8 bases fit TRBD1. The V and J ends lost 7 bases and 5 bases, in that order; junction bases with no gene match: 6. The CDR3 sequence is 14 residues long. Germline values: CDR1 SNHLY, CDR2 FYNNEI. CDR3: CASNRQGATGELFF. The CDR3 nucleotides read TGTGCCAGCAATCGCCAGGGGGCGACCGGGGAGCTGTTTTTT.

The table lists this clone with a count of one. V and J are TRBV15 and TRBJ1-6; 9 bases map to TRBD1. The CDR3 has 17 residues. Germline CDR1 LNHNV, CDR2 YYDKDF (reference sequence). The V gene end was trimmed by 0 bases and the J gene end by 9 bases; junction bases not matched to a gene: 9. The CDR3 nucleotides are TGTGCCACCAGCAGAGATCTATCGGACAGGGGTTCTTCACCCCTCCACTTT. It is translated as CATSRDLSDRGSSPLHF.

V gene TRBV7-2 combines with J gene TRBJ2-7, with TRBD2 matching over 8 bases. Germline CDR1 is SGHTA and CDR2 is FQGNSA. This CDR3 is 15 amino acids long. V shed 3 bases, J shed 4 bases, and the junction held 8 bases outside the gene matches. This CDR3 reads CASSLSGSGDYEQYF. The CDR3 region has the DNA TGTGCCAGCAGCTTGTCTGGTAGCGGGGATTACGAGCAGTACTTC.

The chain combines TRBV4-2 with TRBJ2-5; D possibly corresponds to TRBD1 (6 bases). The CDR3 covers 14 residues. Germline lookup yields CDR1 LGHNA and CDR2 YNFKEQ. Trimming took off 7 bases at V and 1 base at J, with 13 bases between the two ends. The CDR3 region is CASNGGGTQETQYF. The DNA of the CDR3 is TGTGCCAGCAATGGTGGGGGCACCCAAGAGACCCAGTACTTC.

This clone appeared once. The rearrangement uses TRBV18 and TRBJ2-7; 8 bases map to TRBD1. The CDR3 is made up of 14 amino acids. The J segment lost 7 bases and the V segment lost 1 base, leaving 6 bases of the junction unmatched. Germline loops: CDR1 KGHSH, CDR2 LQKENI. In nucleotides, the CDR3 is TGTGCCAGCTCACCACTGGACAGGGCTAGTGAGCAGTACTTC. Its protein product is CASSPLDRASEQYF.